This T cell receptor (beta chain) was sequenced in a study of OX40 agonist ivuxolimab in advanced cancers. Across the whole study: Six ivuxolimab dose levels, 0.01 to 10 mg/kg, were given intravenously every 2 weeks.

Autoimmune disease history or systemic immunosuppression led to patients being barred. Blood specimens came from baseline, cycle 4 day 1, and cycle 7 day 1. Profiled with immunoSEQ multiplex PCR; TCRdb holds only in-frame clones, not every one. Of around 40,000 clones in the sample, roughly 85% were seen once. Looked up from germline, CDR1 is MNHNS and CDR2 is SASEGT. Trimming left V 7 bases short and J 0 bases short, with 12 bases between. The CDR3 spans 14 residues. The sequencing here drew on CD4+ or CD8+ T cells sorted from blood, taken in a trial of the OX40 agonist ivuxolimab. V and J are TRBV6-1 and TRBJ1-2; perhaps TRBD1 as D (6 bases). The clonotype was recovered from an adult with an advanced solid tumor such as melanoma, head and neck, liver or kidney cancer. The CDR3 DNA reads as TGTGCCAGCATTTCCTCAGGGGCTAACTATGGCTACACCTTC. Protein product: CASISSGANYGYTF.